This T cell receptor beta chain was sequenced during a study of T cell responses to AZD1222 COVID-19 vaccine. General study points: Baseline serology detected seropositivity in only six AZD1222 recipients. Two AZD1222 administrations were followed by greater Spike-specific TCR breadth and depth. Repertoires were obtained only post-peak T cell response. Per reports, nearly half of all spike-specific TCRs target regions that are unmutated in variants.

Comment on this clone: Its antigen remains unknown.

The V and J ends lost 0 bases and 2 bases respectively, with 11 bases between them. This CDR3 has 15 amino acids. Germline loops: CDR1 KGHSH, CDR2 LQKENI. The data were produced by immunoSEQ multiplex PCR, yet TCRdb's version contains in-frame clones alone and is incomplete. Of approximately 89,000 clones listed, 88% are singletons. The chain couples TRBV18 to TRBJ2-7; D not certain. The sequence came from an adult in good health. Sequenced material: peripheral blood, taken on day 0 of AZD1222 vaccination. The CDR3 loop is CASSPPEARTYEQYF. The CDR3 DNA is TGTGCCAGCTCACCACCAGAGGCACGGACCTACGAGCAGTACTTC. Complete variable domain (other parts from reference TRBV18 and TRBJ2-7): NAGVMQNPRHLVRRRGQEARLRCSPMKGHSHVYWYRQLPEEGLKFMVYLQKENIIDESGMPKERFSAEFPKEGPSILRIQQVVRGDSAAYFCASSPPEARTYEQYFGPGTRLTVT.